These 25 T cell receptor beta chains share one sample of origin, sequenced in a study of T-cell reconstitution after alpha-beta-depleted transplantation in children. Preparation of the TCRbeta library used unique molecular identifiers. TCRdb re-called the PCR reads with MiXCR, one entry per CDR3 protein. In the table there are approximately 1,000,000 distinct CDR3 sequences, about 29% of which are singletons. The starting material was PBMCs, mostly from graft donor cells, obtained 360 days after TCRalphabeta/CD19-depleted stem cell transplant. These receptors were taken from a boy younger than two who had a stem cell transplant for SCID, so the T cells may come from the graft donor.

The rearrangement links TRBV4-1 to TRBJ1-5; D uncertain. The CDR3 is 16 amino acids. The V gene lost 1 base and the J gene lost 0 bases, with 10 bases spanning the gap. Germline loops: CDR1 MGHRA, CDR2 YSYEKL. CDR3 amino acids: CASSQVYRNSNQPQHF. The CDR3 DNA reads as TGCGCCAGCAGCCAAGTGTACCGGAATAGCAATCAGCCCCAGCATTTT.

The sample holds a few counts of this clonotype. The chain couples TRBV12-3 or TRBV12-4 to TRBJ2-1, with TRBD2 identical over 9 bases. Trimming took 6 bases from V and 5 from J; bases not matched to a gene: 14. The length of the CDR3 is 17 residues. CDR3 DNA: TGTGCCAGCAGGCCTTCACTGGGGGCTAGCGGGAACAATGAGCAGTTCTTC. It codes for CASRPSLGASGNNEQFF.

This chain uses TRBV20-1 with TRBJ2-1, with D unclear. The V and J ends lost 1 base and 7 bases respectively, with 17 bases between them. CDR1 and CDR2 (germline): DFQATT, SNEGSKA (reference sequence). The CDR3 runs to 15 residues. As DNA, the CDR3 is TGCAGTGCTAGAGTTATGGGCTACCCTAAGAATGAGCAGTTCTTC. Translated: CSARVMGYPKNEQFF.

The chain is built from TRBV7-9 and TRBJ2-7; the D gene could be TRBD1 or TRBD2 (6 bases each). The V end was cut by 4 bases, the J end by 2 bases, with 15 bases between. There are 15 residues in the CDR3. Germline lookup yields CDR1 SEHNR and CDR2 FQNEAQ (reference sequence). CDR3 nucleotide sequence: TGTGCCAGCAGCTCACCTTCGGGGGCTGCCTACGAGCAGTACTTC. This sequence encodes CASSSPSGAAYEQYF.

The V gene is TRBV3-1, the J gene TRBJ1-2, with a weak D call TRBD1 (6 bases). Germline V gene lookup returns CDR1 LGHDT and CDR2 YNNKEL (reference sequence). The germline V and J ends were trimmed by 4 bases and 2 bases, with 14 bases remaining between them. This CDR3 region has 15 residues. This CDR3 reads CASSPRGGLNYGYTF. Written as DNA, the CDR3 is TGTGCCAGCAGCCCGAGGGGGGGCTTGAACTATGGCTACACCTTC.

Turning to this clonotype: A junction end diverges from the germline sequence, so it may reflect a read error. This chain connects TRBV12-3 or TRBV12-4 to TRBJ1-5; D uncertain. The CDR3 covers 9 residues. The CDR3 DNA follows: TGTGCCAGCAGTTTCGGACCTCTTTTT. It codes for CASSFGPLF.

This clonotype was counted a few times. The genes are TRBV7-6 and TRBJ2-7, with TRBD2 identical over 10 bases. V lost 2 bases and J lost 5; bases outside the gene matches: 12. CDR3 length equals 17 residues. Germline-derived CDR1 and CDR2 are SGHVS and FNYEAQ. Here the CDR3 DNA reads TGTGCCAGCAGCTTAAGGGGACCGGGACTAGCGATCAACGAGCAGTACTTC. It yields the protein CASSLRGPGLAINEQYF. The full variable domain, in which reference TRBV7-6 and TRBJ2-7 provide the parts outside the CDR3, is GAGVSQSPRYKVTKRGQDVALRCDPISGHVSLYWYRQALGQGPEFLTYFNYEAQQDKSGLPNDRFSAERPEGSISTLTIQRTEQRDSAMYRCASSLRGPGLAINEQYFGPGTRLTVT.

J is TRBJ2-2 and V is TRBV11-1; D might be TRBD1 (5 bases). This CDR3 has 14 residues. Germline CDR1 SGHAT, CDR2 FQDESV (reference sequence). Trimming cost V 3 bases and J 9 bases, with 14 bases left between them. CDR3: CASSLWGSDRELFF. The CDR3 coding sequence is TGTGCCAGCAGCTTGTGGGGCTCGGACCGGGAGCTGTTTTTT.

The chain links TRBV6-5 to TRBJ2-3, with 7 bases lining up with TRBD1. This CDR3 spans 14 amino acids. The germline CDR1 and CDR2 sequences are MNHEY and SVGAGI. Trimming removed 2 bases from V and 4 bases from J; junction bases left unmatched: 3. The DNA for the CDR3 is TGTGCCAGCAGTTACGACAGGGTCTCAGATACGCAGTATTTT. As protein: CASSYDRVSDTQYF.

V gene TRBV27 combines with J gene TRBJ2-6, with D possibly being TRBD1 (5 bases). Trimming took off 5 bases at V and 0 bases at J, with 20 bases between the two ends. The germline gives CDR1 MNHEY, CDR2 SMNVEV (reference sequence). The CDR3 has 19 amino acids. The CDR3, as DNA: TGTGCCAGCAGTCCTGACCCCAGGGCCCCACTCTCTGGGGCCAACGTCCTGACTTTC. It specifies CASSPDPRAPLSGANVLTF.

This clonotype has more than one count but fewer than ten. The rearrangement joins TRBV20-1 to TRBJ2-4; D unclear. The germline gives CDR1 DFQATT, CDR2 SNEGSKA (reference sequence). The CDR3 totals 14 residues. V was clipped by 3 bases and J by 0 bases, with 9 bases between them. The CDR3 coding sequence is TGCAGTGCTAGCCTCAATTTAGCCAAAAACATTCAGTACTTC. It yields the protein CSASLNLAKNIQYF.

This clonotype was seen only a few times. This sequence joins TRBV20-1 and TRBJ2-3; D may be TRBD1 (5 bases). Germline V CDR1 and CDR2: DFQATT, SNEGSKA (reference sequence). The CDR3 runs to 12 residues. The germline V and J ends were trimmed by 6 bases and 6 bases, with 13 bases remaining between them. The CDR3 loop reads CSAIQGADTQYF. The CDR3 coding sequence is TGCAGTGCGATTCAGGGCGCGGATACGCAGTATTTT.

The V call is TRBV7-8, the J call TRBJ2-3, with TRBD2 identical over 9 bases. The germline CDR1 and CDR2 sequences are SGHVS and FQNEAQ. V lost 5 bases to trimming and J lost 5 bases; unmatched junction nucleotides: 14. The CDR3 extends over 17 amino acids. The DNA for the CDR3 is TGTGCCAGCAGCCCGATAGCGGGGGCCGGGGTTAGAGATACGCAGTATTTT. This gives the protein CASSPIAGAGVRDTQYF.

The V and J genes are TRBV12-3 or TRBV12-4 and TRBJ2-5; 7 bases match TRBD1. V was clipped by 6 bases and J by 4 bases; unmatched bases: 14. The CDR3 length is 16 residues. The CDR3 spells CASSPPGGQKLETQYF. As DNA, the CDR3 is TGTGCCAGCAGCCCCCCTGGGGGACAGAAGTTAGAGACCCAGTACTTC.

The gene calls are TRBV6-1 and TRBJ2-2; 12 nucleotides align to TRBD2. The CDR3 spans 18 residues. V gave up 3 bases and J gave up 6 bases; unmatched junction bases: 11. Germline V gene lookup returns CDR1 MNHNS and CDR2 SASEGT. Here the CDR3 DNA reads TGTGCCAGCAGTGACAAAGGACTAGCGGGGATTGGCGCCGGGGAGCTGTTTTTT. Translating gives CASSDKGLAGIGAGELFF.

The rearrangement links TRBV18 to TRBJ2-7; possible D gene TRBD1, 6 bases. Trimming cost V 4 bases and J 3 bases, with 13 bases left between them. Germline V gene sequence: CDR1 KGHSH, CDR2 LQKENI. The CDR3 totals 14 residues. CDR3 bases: TGTGCCAGCTCACTGGGACACGGCTACTACGAGCAGTACTTC. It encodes CASSLGHGYYEQYF. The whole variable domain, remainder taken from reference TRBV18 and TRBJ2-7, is NAGVMQNPRHLVRRRGQEARLRCSPMKGHSHVYWYRQLPEEGLKFMVYLQKENIIDESGMPKERFSAEFPKEGPSILRIQQVVRGDSAAYFCASSLGHGYYEQYFGPGTRLTVT.

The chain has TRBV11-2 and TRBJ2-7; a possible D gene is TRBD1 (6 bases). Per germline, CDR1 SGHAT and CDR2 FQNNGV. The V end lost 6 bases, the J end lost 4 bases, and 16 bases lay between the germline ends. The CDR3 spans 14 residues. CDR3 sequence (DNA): TGTGCCAGCAGACAGAGGGGGAAAGGATACGAGCAGTACTTC. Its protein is CASRQRGKGYEQYF.

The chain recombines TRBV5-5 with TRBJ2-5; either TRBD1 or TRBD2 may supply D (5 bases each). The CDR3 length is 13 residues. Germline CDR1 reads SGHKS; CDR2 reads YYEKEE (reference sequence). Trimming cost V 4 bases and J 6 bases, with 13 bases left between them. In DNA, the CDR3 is TGTGCCAGCAGCGATGAGGGGTTCAAGACCCAGTACTTC. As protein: CASSDEGFKTQYF.

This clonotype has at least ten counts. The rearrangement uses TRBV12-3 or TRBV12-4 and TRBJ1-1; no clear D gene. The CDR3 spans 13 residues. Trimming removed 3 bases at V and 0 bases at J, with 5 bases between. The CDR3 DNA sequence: TGTGCCAGCAGTTTCGGGTTGAACACTGAAGCTTTCTTT. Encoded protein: CASSFGLNTEAFF.

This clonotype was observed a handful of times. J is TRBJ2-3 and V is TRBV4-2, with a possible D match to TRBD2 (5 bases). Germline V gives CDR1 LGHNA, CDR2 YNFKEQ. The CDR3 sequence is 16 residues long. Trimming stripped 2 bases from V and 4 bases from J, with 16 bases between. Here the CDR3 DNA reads TGTGCCAGCAGCCAACGTCGTGCGGGCAAGGCAGATACGCAGTATTTT. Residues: CASSQRRAGKADTQYF.

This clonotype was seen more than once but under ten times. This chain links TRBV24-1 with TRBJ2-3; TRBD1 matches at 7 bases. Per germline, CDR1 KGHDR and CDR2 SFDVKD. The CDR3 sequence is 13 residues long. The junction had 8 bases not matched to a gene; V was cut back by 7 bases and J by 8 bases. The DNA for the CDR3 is TGTGCCACCAGCCCCCCAGGGGGTCCTACGCAGTATTTT. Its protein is CATSPPGGPTQYF.

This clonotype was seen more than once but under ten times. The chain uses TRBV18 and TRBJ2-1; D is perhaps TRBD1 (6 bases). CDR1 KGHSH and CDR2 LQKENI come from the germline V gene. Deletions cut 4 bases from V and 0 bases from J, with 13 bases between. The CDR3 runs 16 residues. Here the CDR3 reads CASSLSTGPSYNEQFF. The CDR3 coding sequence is TGTGCCAGCTCACTATCGACAGGTCCCTCCTACAATGAGCAGTTCTTC.

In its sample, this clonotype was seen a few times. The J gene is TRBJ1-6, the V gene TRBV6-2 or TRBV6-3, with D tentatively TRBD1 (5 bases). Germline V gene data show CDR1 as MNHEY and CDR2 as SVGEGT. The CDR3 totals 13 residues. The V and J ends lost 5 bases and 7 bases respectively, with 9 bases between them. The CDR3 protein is CASSIRGNSPLHF. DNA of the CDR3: TGTGCCAGCAGTATACGGGGGAATTCACCCCTCCACTTT.

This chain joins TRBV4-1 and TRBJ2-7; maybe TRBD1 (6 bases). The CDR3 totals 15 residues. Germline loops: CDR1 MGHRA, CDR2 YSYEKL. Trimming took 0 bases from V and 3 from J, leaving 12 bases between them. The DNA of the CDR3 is TGCGCCAGCAGCCAAGAAGGGGGTATCAGCTACGAGCAGTACTTC. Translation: CASSQEGGISYEQYF.

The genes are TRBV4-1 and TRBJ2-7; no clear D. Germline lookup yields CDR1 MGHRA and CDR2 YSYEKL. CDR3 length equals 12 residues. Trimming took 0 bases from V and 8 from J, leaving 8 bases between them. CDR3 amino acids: CASSQDSTKQYF. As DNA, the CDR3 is TGCGCCAGCAGCCAAGATTCAACCAAGCAGTACTTC.